Listed below are T cell receptor beta chains from one sample, sequenced in a study of CD8 T cells in Susac syndrome. From the immunoSEQ multiplex PCR reads, TCRdb called clonotypes with MiXCR, one entry per CDR3 protein. Of 75,000 to 95,000 distinct CDR3 sequences listed, around 96% are singletons. The sample comprised CD8+ T cells from PBMCs. These receptors all come from a human donor with Susac syndrome. Both conserved end residues are part of each CDR3. The order of the fields is V gene, J gene, clone size, D gene, CDR3 protein, CDR3 DNA. The D gene is left open where the match is weak. Some rows have no size entry. The others give once, few or many, or a class for an expanded clone.

TRBV29-1	TRBJ2-5	.	.	CSVEIEQETQYF	TGCAGCGTTGAAATAGAGCAAGAGACCCAGTACTTC
TRBV28	TRBJ1-5	.	.	CASSLLAVDNQPQHF	TGTGCCAGCAGTTTATTGGCAGTGGACAATCAGCCCCAGCATTTT
TRBV20-1	TRBJ1-4	.	.	CSARGDNNEKLFF	TGCAGTGCTAGGGGGGACAACAATGAAAAACTGTTTTTT
TRBV20-1	TRBJ1-5	.	TRBD1	CSARAGGTNQPQHF	TGCAGTGCTAGAGCAGGGGGGACGAATCAGCCCCAGCATTTT
TRBV30	TRBJ1-5	.	.	CAWRQERGQPQHF	TGTGCCTGGAGGCAAGAACGCGGTCAGCCCCAGCATTTT
TRBV7-8	TRBJ2-1	.	.	CASSSGGSRRGPYNEQFF	TGTGCCAGCAGCTCGGGTGGCTCACGGAGGGGCCCCTACAATGAGCAGTTCTTC
TRBV20-1	TRBJ2-6	.	TRBD1	CSAWDRNSGANVLTF	TGCAGTGCTTGGGACAGGAACTCTGGGGCCAACGTCCTGACTTTC
TRBV30	TRBJ1-4	.	.	CAWTPGGRPTNEKLFF	TGTGCCTGGACTCCCGGCGGGAGACCAACTAATGAAAAACTGTTTTTT
TRBV30	TRBJ1-6	.	TRBD1	CAWSWALGTGFSPLHF	TGTGCCTGGAGTTGGGCCCTCGGGACAGGGTTCTCACCCCTCCACTTT
TRBV5-1	TRBJ1-2	.	.	CASSSEEMSYGYTF	TGCGCCAGCAGCTCGGAGGAAATGAGCTATGGCTACACCTTC
TRBV28	TRBJ1-6	once	.	CASSSLHSPLHF	TGTGCCAGCAGTTCCTTACATTCACCCCTCCACTTT
TRBV20-1	TRBJ1-5	.	.	CSAGGKDNQPQHF	TGCAGTGCTGGAGGGAAGGACAATCAGCCCCAGCATTTT
TRBV4-3	TRBJ2-5	.	TRBD1	CASSQGSRGQTQYF	TGCGCCAGCAGCCAAGGTTCCAGGGGGCAGACCCAGTACTTC
TRBV20-1	TRBJ1-2	.	TRBD1	CSARGSQGIYGYTF	TGCAGTGCTAGAGGGTCACAGGGGATCTATGGCTACACCTTC
TRBV29-1	TRBJ1-1	.	TRBD1	CSVQTGPSGTEAFF	TGCAGCGTTCAGACAGGGCCCTCCGGGACTGAAGCTTTCTTT
TRBV4-3	TRBJ2-7	.	TRBD1	CASSQRAGTATYEQYF	TGCGCCAGCAGCCAACGAGCCGGGACAGCAACCTACGAGCAGTACTTC
TRBV5-6	TRBJ2-7	.	TRBD1	CASSSGQGGYEQYF	TGTGCCAGCAGCTCGGGACAGGGAGGTTACGAGCAGTACTTC
TRBV6-4	TRBJ2-1	once	TRBD2	CASSRTSGGAEQFF	TGTGCCAGCAGTCGGACTAGCGGGGGGGCTGAGCAGTTCTTC
TRBV12-3/TRBV12-4	TRBJ2-5	.	.	CASSFLGAETQYF	TGTGCCAGCAGTTTTTTGGGCGCCGAGACCCAGTACTTC
TRBV25-1	TRBJ2-7	.	TRBD1	CASRGTASEQYF	TGTGCCAGCAGAGGGACAGCCTCCGAGCAGTACTTC
TRBV20-1	TRBJ2-5	once	.	CSARTGREETQYF	TGCAGTGCTAGAACAGGCCGGGAGGAGACCCAGTACTTC
TRBV4-3	TRBJ1-2	.	.	CASSQVGNYGYTF	TGCGCCAGCAGCCAAGTGGGTAACTATGGCTACACCTTC
TRBV6-2/TRBV6-3	TRBJ1-1	.	.	CASSYDSNTEAFF	TGTGCCAGCAGTTACGACAGCAACACTGAAGCTTTCTTT
TRBV20-1	TRBJ2-7	.	.	CSAHSRGAYEQYF	TGCAGTGCCCATAGCCGGGGGGCGTACGAGCAGTACTTC
TRBV20-1	TRBJ2-5	.	.	CSATSRDTGKETQYF	TGCAGTGCGACCTCCAGGGACACGGGAAAGGAGACCCAGTACTTC
TRBV29-1	TRBJ1-2	.	.	CSVDGQRANYGYTF	TGCAGCGTCGACGGACAGCGAGCCAACTATGGCTACACCTTC
TRBV7-9	TRBJ2-7	.	TRBD2	CASSSLTSGGEQYF	TGTGCCAGCAGCTCGTTGACTAGCGGGGGCGAGCAGTACTTC
TRBV4-1	TRBJ1-1	.	.	CASSRSPGTQNTEAFF	TGCGCCAGCAGCCGTTCTCCCGGGACACAGAACACTGAAGCTTTCTTT
TRBV10-3	TRBJ1-4	.	TRBD1	CAISEPRTGPKLFF	TGTGCCATCAGTGAGCCGAGGACAGGGCCAAAACTGTTTTTT
TRBV4-2	TRBJ2-1	.	TRBD2	CASSQDNAPPGGTNEQFF	TGTGCCAGCAGCCAAGATAATGCTCCGCCGGGGGGTACGAATGAGCAGTTCTTC
TRBV4-2	TRBJ1-1	.	TRBD1	CASSQPGQGGVPEAFF	TGTGCCAGCAGCCAACCGGGACAGGGCGGGGTCCCTGAAGCTTTCTTT
TRBV28	TRBJ2-5	.	.	CASSFYDRQETQYF	TGTGCCAGCAGTTTCTACGACAGGCAAGAGACCCAGTACTTC
TRBV10-3	TRBJ1-2	.	.	CAIRTGGSSIYGYTF	TGTGCCATCAGGACCGGAGGTTCCTCGATCTATGGCTACACCTTC
TRBV7-9	TRBJ2-5	.	.	CASSPGQVGETQYF	TGTGCCAGCAGCCCTGGGCAGGTGGGAGAGACCCAGTACTTC
TRBV5-1	TRBJ1-5	.	TRBD1	CASSLGDREKNQPQHF	TGCGCCAGCAGCTTGGGGGACAGGGAAAAAAATCAGCCCCAGCATTTT
TRBV9	TRBJ1-6	once	TRBD1	CASSARQGNSPLHF	TGTGCCAGCAGCGCTAGACAGGGAAATTCACCCCTCCACTTT
TRBV7-3	TRBJ1-6	.	.	CASSLTAGDALHF	TGTGCCAGCAGCTTAACGGCAGGGGATGCCCTCCACTTT
TRBV19	TRBJ1-5	.	.	CASKGSLGRNQPQHF	TGTGCCAGTAAAGGATCCCTAGGACGGAATCAGCCCCAGCATTTT
TRBV3-1	TRBJ1-2	few	.	CASSQYSYGYTF	TGTGCCAGCAGCCAATACAGCTATGGCTACACCTTC
TRBV27	TRBJ2-5	.	.	CASSLVGQSGETQYF	TGTGCCAGCAGTTTAGTTGGTCAGAGTGGCGAGACCCAGTACTTC
TRBV6-5	TRBJ1-2	.	.	CASSPGTPKGYTF	TGTGCCAGCAGCCCCGGGACTCCCAAGGGCTACACCTTC
TRBV4-3	TRBJ1-1	.	.	CASSRWSAGGTEAFF	TGCGCCAGCAGCCGCTGGTCGGCAGGAGGGACTGAAGCTTTCTTT
TRBV20-1	TRBJ2-3	.	TRBD2	CSAIGTSGGAGVPDTQYF	TGCAGTGCTATCGGGACTAGCGGGGGGGCGGGAGTACCAGATACGCAGTATTTT
TRBV29-1	TRBJ1-1	.	.	CSVDPGLGTEAFF	TGCAGCGTTGATCCGGGCCTGGGCACTGAAGCTTTCTTT
TRBV5-6	TRBJ2-5	.	.	CASSGWLGGETQYF	TGTGCCAGCAGCGGCTGGCTCGGCGGGGAGACCCAGTACTTC
TRBV14	TRBJ2-7	.	.	CASSQDPGQQYF	TGTGCCAGCAGCCAAGATCCAGGACAGCAGTACTTC
TRBV5-1	TRBJ2-5	.	.	CASSLNREAMETQYF	TGCGCCAGCAGCTTGAATCGGGAAGCTATGGAAACCCAGTACTTC